In this sample, the clone carrying this TCR beta chain turned up a few times. TCRdb reanalysed the RT-PCR reads using MiXCR and keeps one entry per CDR3 protein. The repertoire includes 550,000 to 750,000 distinct CDR3 sequences, 14% of them detected once, and about 3.9% sits in the top ten. CDR3 size: 12 residues. Looked up from germline, CDR1 is MNHEY and CDR2 is SMNVEV (reference sequence). Trimming took off 7 bases at V and 8 bases at J, with 14 bases between the two ends. The genes are TRBV27 and TRBJ1-2; tentative D call: TRBD1 (5 bases). The specimen sequenced was memory CD4+ T cells from blood. The clonotype was recovered from a female donor in good health, serving as a healthy control. CDR3 sequence reads: CASKPGAGGYTF. CDR3 bases: TGTGCCAGCAAACCCGGGGCAGGGGGCTACACCTTC.